The 21 T cell receptor beta chains reported below all come from one sample, sequenced in a study of T cell responses to AZD1222 COVID-19 vaccine. Data came from immunoSEQ multiplex PCR; TCRdb stores just in-frame clones and leaves some out. The table lists 75,000 to 100,000 clones, roughly 90% of them singletons. Sequencing was performed on peripheral blood, taken on day 0 of AZD1222 vaccination. All receptors derive from an adult in good health.

The chain links TRBV27 to TRBJ1-1; D gene uncertain. This CDR3 has 13 amino acids. Trimming stripped 0 bases from V and 7 bases from J, with 9 bases between. Germline V CDR1 and CDR2: MNHEY, SMNVEV (reference sequence). CDR3 bases: TGTGCCAGCAGTTTATCATCCGGCTATGAAGCTTTCTTT. Amino acids: CASSLSSGYEAFF.

V gene TRBV6-6 combines with J gene TRBJ2-7; TRBD1 agrees at 9 bases. The CDR3 loop spans 16 amino acids. Germline V gene data show CDR1 as MNHNY and CDR2 as SVGAGI (reference sequence). V lost 1 base to trimming and J lost 0 bases; unmatched junction nucleotides: 4. The CDR3 loop reads CASSYFGTGLSYEQYF. The CDR3 DNA sequence: TGTGCCAGCAGTTACTTCGGGACAGGGCTCTCCTACGAGCAGTACTTC.

The V call is TRBV2, the J call TRBJ1-1, with 7 bases that match TRBD1. The J segment lost 5 bases and the V segment lost 4 bases, leaving 1 base of the junction unmatched. Germline assignment: CDR1 SNHLY and CDR2 FYNNEI. The CDR3 is made up of 12 amino acids. The CDR3 DNA reads as TGTGCCAGCAGTGGGACAGGAACTGAAGCTTTCTTT. Its translation is CASSGTGTEAFF.

The V call is TRBV4-1, the J call TRBJ2-3; 10 bases align to TRBD2. Germline-derived CDR1 and CDR2 are MGHRA and YSYEKL. With V trimmed by 0 bases and J by 10 bases, 13 bases remained unmatched. The CDR3 totals 17 residues. The CDR3 coding sequence is TGCGCCAGCAGCCAAGAGTGGGCTAGCGGGAGAGTTATGGCGCAGTATTTT. It specifies CASSQEWASGRVMAQYF.

The chain combines TRBV7-9 with TRBJ2-1; D is undetermined. Trimming removed 10 bases at V and 7 bases at J, with 20 bases between. Germline lookup yields CDR1 SEHNR and CDR2 FQNEAQ (reference sequence). This CDR3 region has 14 residues. CDR3 sequence: CATPSSKRWNEQFF. Written as DNA, the CDR3 is TGTGCCACCCCCTCGAGCAAGAGGTGGAATGAGCAGTTCTTC.

This chain links TRBV19 with TRBJ1-2; 10 nucleotides match TRBD1. V trimming: 6 bases; J trimming: 6 bases; junction bases outside the gene matches: 7. The V gene's germline CDR1 is LNHDA and CDR2 SQIVND (reference sequence). The CDR3 covers 14 residues. CDR3 in amino acids: CASRPTGTGDGYTF. The DNA for the CDR3 is TGTGCCAGTAGACCTACCGGGACAGGGGATGGCTACACCTTC.

The V gene is TRBV28, the J gene TRBJ2-7; no firm D call. Germline CDR1 and CDR2: MDHEN and SYDVKM. V was shortened by 8 bases and J by 0 bases, with 11 bases between the two germline ends. The CDR3 loop spans 13 amino acids. CDR3 sequence: CASEGGNSYEQYF. In DNA, the CDR3 is TGTGCCAGCGAAGGCGGAAACTCCTACGAGCAGTACTTC.

This sequence joins TRBV4-1 and TRBJ2-2; D perhaps matches TRBD2 (5 bases). V gave up 0 bases and J gave up 1 base, with 9 bases separating them. Germline CDR1 is MGHRA and CDR2 is YSYEKL. This CDR3 spans 16 amino acids. CDR3 in DNA: TGCGCCAGCAGCCAAGATGAGGGATTGAACACCGGGGAGCTGTTTTTT. Translated, it gives CASSQDEGLNTGELFF.

This clone occurred a few times. The chain combines TRBV27 with TRBJ1-4; possible D gene TRBD1, 5 bases. Trimming took 6 bases from V and 4 from J, leaving 15 bases between them. From germline, CDR1 is MNHEY and CDR2 SMNVEV (reference sequence). The CDR3 has 15 amino acids. The CDR3 bases are TGTGCCAGCAGACCCTCAGGGCTTGGTAATGAAAAACTGTTTTTT. Translation gives CASRPSGLGNEKLFF. Filled out from reference TRBV27 and TRBJ1-4, the complete variable domain reads EAQVTQNPRYLITVTGKKLTVTCSQNMNHEYMSWYRQDPGLGLRQIYYSMNVEVTDKGDVPEGYKVSRKEKRNFPLILESPSPNQTSLYFCASRPSGLGNEKLFFGSGTQLSVL.

This clone appeared once. Other DNA sequences in this specimen translate into the identical CDR3. The chain is built from TRBV15 and TRBJ2-1; tentatively, D is TRBD1 or TRBD2 (5 bases each). The V end lost 0 bases, the J end lost 8 bases, and 11 bases lay between the germline ends. This CDR3 comprises 14 residues. Germline V gives CDR1 LNHNV, CDR2 YYDKDF (reference sequence). This CDR3 is CATSRDRVGDEQFF. CDR3 in DNA: TGTGCCACCAGCAGAGATCGTGTGGGGGATGAGCAGTTCTTC.

The chain is built from TRBV27 and TRBJ1-2, with 7 bases identical to TRBD1. The CDR3 runs to 18 residues. J lost 2 bases, V lost 0 bases, and 12 bases had no gene match. Germline V gene data show CDR1 as MNHEY and CDR2 as SMNVEV (reference sequence). The CDR3 is CASSLSLVLRDSNYGYTF. The CDR3 region has the DNA TGTGCCAGCAGTTTATCCCTCGTACTCAGGGACAGCAACTATGGCTACACCTTC.

J is TRBJ2-3 and V is TRBV13, with TRBD1 matching 7 bases. The germline V gene has CDR1 PRHDT and CDR2 FYEKMQ (reference sequence). V lost 2 bases to trimming and J lost 5 bases; unmatched junction nucleotides: 13. The CDR3 covers 17 residues. CDR3 loop: CASSLQAGGIVGDTQYF. CDR3 nucleotide sequence: TGTGCCAGCAGCTTACAGGCAGGGGGAATAGTGGGAGATACGCAGTATTTT.

The rearrangement joins TRBV5-4 to TRBJ2-7; tentatively, D is TRBD1 (6 bases). The CDR3 is made up of 12 amino acids. CDR1 is SGHNT and CDR2 is YYREEE in the germline V gene (reference sequence). V was shortened by 4 bases and J by 3 bases, with 8 bases between the two germline ends. The CDR3 DNA reads as TGTGCCAGCAGCGTGGACAGCTACGAGCAGTACTTC. This gives the protein CASSVDSYEQYF.

The chain has TRBV27 and TRBJ2-1; 7 bases are shared with TRBD1. Germline trimming cut 3 bases from V and 2 bases from J; bases unmatched to any gene: 1. The CDR3 is 14 amino acids. Germline-derived CDR1 and CDR2 are MNHEY and SMNVEV (reference sequence). As DNA, the CDR3 is TGTGCCAGCAGTTTCCAGGGGGCCTACAATGAGCAGTTCTTC. Translating gives CASSFQGAYNEQFF.

The chain has TRBV11-2 and TRBJ1-2; 7 bases fit TRBD1. V gave up 4 bases and J gave up 4 bases; unmatched junction bases: 9. The germline V gene has CDR1 SGHAT and CDR2 FQNNGV. The CDR3 contains 15 residues. CDR3 coding DNA: TGTGCCAGCAGCTCAGGATTTGACAGGGTCTATGGCTACACCTTC. Residues: CASSSGFDRVYGYTF.

The chain employs TRBV5-4 and TRBJ1-3; tentatively, D is TRBD1 (5 bases). Germline-derived CDR1 and CDR2 are SGHNT and YYREEE (reference sequence). V was clipped by 0 bases and J by 2 bases, with 12 bases between them. The CDR3 is made up of 16 amino acids. The CDR3 spells CASSLGGVGAGNTIYF. The CDR3 DNA is TGTGCCAGCAGCTTGGGGGGGGTCGGGGCTGGAAACACCATATATTTT.

The CDR3 is CASGGARLDTQYF. Written as DNA, the CDR3 is TGTGCCAGCGGGGGGGCTCGATTGGATACGCAGTATTTT. This sequence joins TRBV28 and TRBJ2-3; the D gene is possibly TRBD2 (7 bases). CDR1 and CDR2 (germline): MDHEN, SYDVKM. CDR3 length: 13 residues. Trimming shortened V by 8 bases and J by 6 bases, and 15 bases separated the two germline ends.

V usage is TRBV7-2 and J usage is TRBJ2-5; TRBD2 matches 8 bases. The CDR3 runs 16 residues. Germline CDR1 is SGHTA and CDR2 is FQGNSA. V lost 1 base and J lost 1; bases outside the gene matches: 5. CDR3 sequence: CASSLGHSGTQETQYF. DNA of the CDR3: TGTGCCAGCAGCTTAGGACATAGCGGGACCCAAGAGACCCAGTACTTC.

This chain joins TRBV3-1 (or the pseudogene TRBV3-2) and TRBJ1-6; maybe TRBD1 (6 bases). Germline V gene sequence: CDR1 LGHDT, CDR2 YNNKEL (reference sequence). This CDR3 contains 15 residues. V was trimmed by 4 bases and J by 9 bases, leaving 16 bases between them. CDR3 DNA: TGTGCCAGCAGCCCTTCAACAGGGCTTATTTCACCCCTCCACTTT. It encodes CASSPSTGLISPLHF.

The V call is TRBV28, the J call TRBJ2-5; 7 bases match TRBD2. This CDR3 contains 17 residues. J gave up 5 bases and V 6 bases, and 18 bases lay outside the gene matches. The germline V gene encodes CDR1 MDHEN and CDR2 SYDVKM. The CDR3 protein is CASSRGVAGLLGETQYF. The CDR3 DNA follows: TGTGCCAGCAGCCGTGGGGTAGCGGGCCTCTTGGGCGAGACCCAGTACTTC.

This chain uses TRBV3-1 (or the pseudogene TRBV3-2) with TRBJ1-1, with D tentatively TRBD1 (6 bases). Germline V gene sequence: CDR1 LGHDT, CDR2 YNNKEL (reference sequence). Trimming removed 0 bases from V and 4 bases from J, with 12 bases in between. The CDR3 is 15 residues long. The CDR3 nucleotides are TGTGCCAGCAGCCAAGATCGGGGGGCCAGCACTGAAGCTTTCTTT. Translated: CASSQDRGASTEAFF.